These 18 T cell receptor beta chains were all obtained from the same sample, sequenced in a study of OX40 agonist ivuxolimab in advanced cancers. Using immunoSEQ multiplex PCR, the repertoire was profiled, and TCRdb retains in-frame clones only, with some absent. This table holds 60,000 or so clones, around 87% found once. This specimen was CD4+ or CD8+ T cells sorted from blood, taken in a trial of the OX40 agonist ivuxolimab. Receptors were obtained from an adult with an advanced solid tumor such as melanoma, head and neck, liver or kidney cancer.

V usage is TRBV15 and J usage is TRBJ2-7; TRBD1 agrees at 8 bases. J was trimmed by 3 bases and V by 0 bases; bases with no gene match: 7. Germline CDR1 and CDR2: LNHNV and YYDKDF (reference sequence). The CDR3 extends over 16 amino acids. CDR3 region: CATSRDLGQAHYEQYF. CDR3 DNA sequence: TGTGCCACCAGCAGAGATTTGGGACAGGCACACTACGAGCAGTACTTC.

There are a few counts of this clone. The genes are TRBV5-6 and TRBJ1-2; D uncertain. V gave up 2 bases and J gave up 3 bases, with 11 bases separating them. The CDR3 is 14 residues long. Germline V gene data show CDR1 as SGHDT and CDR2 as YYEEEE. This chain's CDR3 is CASSLFRIDYGYTF. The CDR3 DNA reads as TGTGCCAGCAGCTTATTCCGGATCGACTATGGCTACACCTTC.

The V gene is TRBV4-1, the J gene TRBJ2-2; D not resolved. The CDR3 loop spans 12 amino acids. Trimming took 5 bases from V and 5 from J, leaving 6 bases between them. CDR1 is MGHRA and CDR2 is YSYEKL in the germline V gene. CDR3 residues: CASSTFTGELFF. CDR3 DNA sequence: TGCGCCAGCAGCACCTTTACCGGGGAGCTGTTTTTT.

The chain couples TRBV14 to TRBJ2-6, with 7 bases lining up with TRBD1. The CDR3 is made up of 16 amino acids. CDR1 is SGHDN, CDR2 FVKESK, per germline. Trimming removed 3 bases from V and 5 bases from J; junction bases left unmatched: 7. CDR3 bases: TGTGCCAGCAGCCAGGGACAGACCGTCTGGGCCAACGTCCTGACTTTC. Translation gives CASSQGQTVWANVLTF. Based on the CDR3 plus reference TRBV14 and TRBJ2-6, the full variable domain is EAGVTQFPSHSVIEKGQTVTLRCDPISGHDNLYWYRRVMGKEIKFLLHFVKESKQDESGMPNNRFLAERTGGTYSTLKVQPAELEDSGVYFCASSQGQTVWANVLTFGAGSRLTVL.

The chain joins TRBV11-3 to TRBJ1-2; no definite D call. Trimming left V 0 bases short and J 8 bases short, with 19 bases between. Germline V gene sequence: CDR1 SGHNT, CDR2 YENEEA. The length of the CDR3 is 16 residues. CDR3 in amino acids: CASSLDFVGAFYGYTF. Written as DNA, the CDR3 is TGTGCCAGCAGCTTAGATTTTGTTGGAGCTTTCTACGGCTACACCTTC.

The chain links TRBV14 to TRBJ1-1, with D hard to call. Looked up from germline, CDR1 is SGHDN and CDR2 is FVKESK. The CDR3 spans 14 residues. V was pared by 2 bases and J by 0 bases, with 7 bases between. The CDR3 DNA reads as TGTGCCAGCAGCCAAAACGGCATGAACACTGAAGCTTTCTTT. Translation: CASSQNGMNTEAFF.

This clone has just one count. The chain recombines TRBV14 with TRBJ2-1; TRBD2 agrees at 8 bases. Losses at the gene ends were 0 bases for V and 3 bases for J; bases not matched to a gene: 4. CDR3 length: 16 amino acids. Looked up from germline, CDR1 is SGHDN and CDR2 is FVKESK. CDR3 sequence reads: CASSQDSGTVYNEQFF. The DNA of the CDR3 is TGTGCCAGCAGCCAAGATAGCGGGACCGTCTACAATGAGCAGTTCTTC.

CDR3: CASRRYPGQGAAEQFF. The CDR3 DNA sequence: TGTGCCAGCAGAAGATATCCGGGACAGGGGGCGGCTGAGCAGTTCTTC. V usage is TRBV27 and J usage is TRBJ2-1; TRBD1 matches 12 bases. The ends lost 6 bases at V and 9 bases at J; junction bases unmatched: 12. CDR3 length: 16 amino acids. Germline V gene data show CDR1 as MNHEY and CDR2 as SMNVEV (reference sequence).

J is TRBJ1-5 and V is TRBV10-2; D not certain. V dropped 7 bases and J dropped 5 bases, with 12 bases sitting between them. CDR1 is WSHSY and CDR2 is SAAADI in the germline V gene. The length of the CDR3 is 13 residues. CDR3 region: CASTARVDQPQHF. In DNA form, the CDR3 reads TGCGCCAGCACAGCAAGGGTTGATCAGCCCCAGCATTTT.

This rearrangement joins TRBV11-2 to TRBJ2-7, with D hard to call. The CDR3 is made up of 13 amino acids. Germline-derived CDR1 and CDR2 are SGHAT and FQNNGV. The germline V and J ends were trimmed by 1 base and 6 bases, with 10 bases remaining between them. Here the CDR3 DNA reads TGTGCCAGCAGCTTAGGTGGGCGTGCCGAGCAGTACTTC. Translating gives CASSLGGRAEQYF.

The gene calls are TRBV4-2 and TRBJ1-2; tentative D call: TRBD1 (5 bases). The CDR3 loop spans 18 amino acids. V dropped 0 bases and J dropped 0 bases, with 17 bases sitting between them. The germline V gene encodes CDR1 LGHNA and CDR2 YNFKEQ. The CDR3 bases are TGTGCCAGCAGCCAAGAAGGCTCGGGACCGCGGACTAACTATGGCTACACCTTC. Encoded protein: CASSQEGSGPRTNYGYTF.

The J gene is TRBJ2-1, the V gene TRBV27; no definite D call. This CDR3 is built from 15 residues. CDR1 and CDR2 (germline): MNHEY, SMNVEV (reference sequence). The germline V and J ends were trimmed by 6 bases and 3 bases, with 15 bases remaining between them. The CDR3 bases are TGTGCCAGCAGCTCGAACACCCTGGGCTACAATGAGCAGTTCTTC. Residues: CASSSNTLGYNEQFF.

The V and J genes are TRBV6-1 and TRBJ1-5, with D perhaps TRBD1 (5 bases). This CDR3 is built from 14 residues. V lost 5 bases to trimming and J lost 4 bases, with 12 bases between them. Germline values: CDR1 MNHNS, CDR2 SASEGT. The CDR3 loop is CASSPAWGNQPQHF. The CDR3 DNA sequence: TGTGCCAGCAGTCCGGCCTGGGGGAATCAGCCCCAGCATTTT.

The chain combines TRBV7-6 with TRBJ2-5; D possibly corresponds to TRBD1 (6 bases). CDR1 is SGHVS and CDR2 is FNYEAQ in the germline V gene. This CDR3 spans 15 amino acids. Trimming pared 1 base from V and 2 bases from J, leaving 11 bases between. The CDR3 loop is CASSLGYRDQETQYF. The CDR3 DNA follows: TGTGCCAGCAGCTTAGGATACAGGGATCAAGAGACCCAGTACTTC.

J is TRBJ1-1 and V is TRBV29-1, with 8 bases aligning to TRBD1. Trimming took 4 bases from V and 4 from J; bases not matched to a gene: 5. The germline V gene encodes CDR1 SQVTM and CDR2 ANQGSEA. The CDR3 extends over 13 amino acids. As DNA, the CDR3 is TGCAGCGTTGGACCAACAGGGGGCACTGAAGCTTTCTTT. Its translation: CSVGPTGGTEAFF.

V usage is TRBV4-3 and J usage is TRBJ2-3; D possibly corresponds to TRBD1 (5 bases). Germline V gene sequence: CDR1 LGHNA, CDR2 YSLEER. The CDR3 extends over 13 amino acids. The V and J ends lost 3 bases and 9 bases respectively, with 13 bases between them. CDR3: CASSQRQSVTQYF. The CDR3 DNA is TGCGCCAGCAGCCAGAGACAGTCTGTCACGCAGTATTTT.

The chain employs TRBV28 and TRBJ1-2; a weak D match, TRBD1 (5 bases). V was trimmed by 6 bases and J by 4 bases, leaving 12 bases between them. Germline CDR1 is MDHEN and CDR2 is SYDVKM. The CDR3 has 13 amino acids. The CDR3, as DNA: TGTGCCAGCAGACCCCCAGGGATCTATGGCTACACCTTC. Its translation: CASRPPGIYGYTF.

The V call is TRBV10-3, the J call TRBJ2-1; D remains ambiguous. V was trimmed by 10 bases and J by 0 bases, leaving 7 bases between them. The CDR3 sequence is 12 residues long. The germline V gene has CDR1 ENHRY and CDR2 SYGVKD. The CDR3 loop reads CATRSSYNEQFF. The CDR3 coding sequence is TGTGCCACCAGGAGCTCCTACAATGAGCAGTTCTTC.